A few counts support the clone carrying this T cell receptor beta chain. Uncontrolled infection, other autoimmune disease, pregnancy or lactation excluded patients. The TCR beta CDR3 regions underwent amplification using RNA transcripts as the source. Initially, a first-round RT-PCR of the TCR CDR3 employed the HTBI primer set. TCRdb independently ran MiXCR on the multiplex PCR reads; one entry per CDR3 protein. There are 660,000 or so distinct CDR3 sequences in the sample; just under 45% occur only once, and less than 9.5% lies in the top ten. Germline V gene sequence: CDR1 SEHNR, CDR2 FQNEAQ (reference sequence). Trimming cost V 4 bases and J 7 bases; bases outside gene matches: 17. This CDR3 spans 18 amino acids. The sample originates from a study of T cells in Graves' hyperthyroidism and ophthalmopathy.

The TCR was taken from an adult man with Graves' disease, either hyperthyroidism or ophthalmopathy (not recorded which). The chain couples TRBV7-9 to TRBJ2-5; 11 nucleotides agree with TRBD2. Source material: peripheral blood or thyroid tissue (not recorded which). CDR3 amino acids: CASSSFSTSGVSKGTQYF. The CDR3, as DNA: TGTGCCAGCAGCTCCTTCTCGACTAGCGGGGTATCCAAAGGGACCCAGTACTTC. Combining the CDR3 with reference TRBV7-9 and TRBJ2-5 gives the whole variable domain DTGVSQNPRHKITKRGQNVTFRCDPISEHNRLYWYRQTLGQGPEFLTYFQNEAQLEKSRLLSDRFSAERPKGSFSTLEIQRTEQGDSAMYLCASSSFSTSGVSKGTQYFGPGTRLLVL.